This record covers a single T cell receptor (beta chain). Its specificity is unknown. This specimen comes from a study of shared clonotypes between healthy human individuals. Study results and limitations: Some clonotypes were shared by all four sorted-subset donors, while others were not shared. The non-shared ones had lower generation probabilities than the shared ones.

Execution of the assay was at deep level. Profiled with immunoSEQ multiplex PCR; TCRdb holds only in-frame clones, not every one. This table has 560,000 or so clones, 90% to 97% appearing once. Naive CD8 cells lacked CD45RO and underwent positive selection for CCR7, leaving out terminally differentiated effector memory CD45RA+ cells. Sequenced input: naive CD8+ T cells sorted from blood. This receptor was taken from a woman aged 30 to 39 in good health.

The CDR3 sequence is CASINSIYSNQPQHF. The CDR3 region has the DNA TGTGCCAGTATCAATAGCATATATAGCAATCAGCCCCAGCATTTT. This chain joins TRBV19 and TRBJ1-5; unclear D gene. The CDR3 sequence is 15 residues long. V was trimmed by 7 bases and J by 0 bases, leaving 13 bases between them. Germline assignment: CDR1 LNHDA and CDR2 SQIVND (reference sequence).